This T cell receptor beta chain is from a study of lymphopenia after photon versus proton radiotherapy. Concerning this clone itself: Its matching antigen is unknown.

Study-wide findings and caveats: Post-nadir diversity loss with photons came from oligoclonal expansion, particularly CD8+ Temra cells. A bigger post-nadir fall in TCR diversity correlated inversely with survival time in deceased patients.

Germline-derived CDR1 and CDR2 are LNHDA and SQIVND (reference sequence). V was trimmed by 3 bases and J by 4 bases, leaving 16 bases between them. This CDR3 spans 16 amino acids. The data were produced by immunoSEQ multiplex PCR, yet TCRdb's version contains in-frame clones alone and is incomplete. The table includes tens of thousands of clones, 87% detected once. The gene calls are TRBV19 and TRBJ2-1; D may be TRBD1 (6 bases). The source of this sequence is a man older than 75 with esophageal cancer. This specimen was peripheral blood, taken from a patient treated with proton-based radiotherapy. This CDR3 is CASSIDRTATYNEQFF. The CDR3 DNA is TGTGCCAGTAGTATCGATCGGACAGCGACATACAATGAGCAGTTCTTC.